The next 25 T cell receptor beta chains were all read from a single sample in a study of response to subunit inactivated influenza vaccine. Each CDR3 protein is one row after TCRdb ran MiXCR on the RT-PCR reads. The repertoire holds about 650,000 distinct CDR3 sequences, around 15% seen once, with less than 8.5% in the top ten. The starting material was PBMCs from blood, obtained approximately 15 days before vaccination. The receptors originated from a man aged 50-60 years who received an inactivated influenza vaccine.

The rearrangement joins TRBV28 to TRBJ2-7; D is tentatively TRBD1 or TRBD2 (5 bases each). The CDR3 covers 16 residues. The V end was cut by 6 bases, the J end by 0 bases, with 18 bases between. Germline CDR1 MDHEN, CDR2 SYDVKM. For the CDR3, the DNA is TGTGCCAGCAGCGTCCCACTGGGGACCTACTCCTACGAGCAGTACTTC. Protein product: CASSVPLGTYSYEQYF.

The chain is built from TRBV20-1 and TRBJ2-7; 8 bases line up with TRBD2. V shed 0 bases, J shed 1 base, and the junction held 8 bases outside the gene matches. The CDR3 is 16 amino acids. Germline V gives CDR1 DFQATT, CDR2 SNEGSKA (reference sequence). The CDR3 sequence: CSARERTSGKSYEQYF. The CDR3 DNA is TGCAGTGCTAGAGAGAGAACTAGCGGAAAATCCTACGAGCAGTACTTC.

This clonotype was seen more than once but under ten times. The chain uses TRBV15 and TRBJ1-4, with a tentative D call TRBD1 (6 bases). The CDR3 is made up of 15 amino acids. Between the trimmed V and J ends, which lost 5 bases and 5 bases, there was a span of 15 bases. The germline V gene encodes CDR1 LNHNV and CDR2 YYDKDF (reference sequence). The DNA of the CDR3 is TGTGCCACCAGCGCAAGGGAGGACAGAAATGAAAAACTGTTTTTT. Translated, it gives CATSAREDRNEKLFF.

This clonotype has just a few counts. This chain links TRBV7-8 with TRBJ2-3; possible D gene TRBD1, 6 bases. V shed 1 base and J shed 3 bases, with 26 bases lying between them. CDR1 SGHVS and CDR2 FQNEAQ come from the germline V gene. CDR3 length: 20 amino acids. The CDR3 sequence: CASSLVSGTRRQVRTDTQYF. DNA for the CDR3: TGTGCCAGCAGCTTAGTTTCCGGGACACGGAGACAGGTTAGAACAGATACGCAGTATTTT.

The V call is TRBV27, the J call TRBJ2-5; a possible D gene is TRBD2 (6 bases). Germline V CDR1 and CDR2: MNHEY, SMNVEV (reference sequence). Trimming took off 5 bases at V and 4 bases at J, with 20 bases between the two ends. The CDR3 consists of 16 residues. The CDR3 here is CASSLNSGGSRETQYF. The CDR3 nucleotides are TGTGCCAGCAGTCTGAACTCCGGGGGTTCACGAGAGACCCAGTACTTC.

The table lists this clonotype with a few counts. The genes are TRBV28 and TRBJ1-2, with D tentatively TRBD1 (6 bases). Germline V gene lookup returns CDR1 MDHEN and CDR2 SYDVKM. V was trimmed by 5 bases and J by 2 bases, leaving 15 bases between them. The CDR3 has 15 residues. The CDR3 nucleotides are TGTGCCAGCAGTCATTGGGGGGCCGAGAACTATGGCTACACCTTC. Protein product: CASSHWGAENYGYTF.

This clonotype was seen at least ten times. The V and J genes are TRBV6-1 and TRBJ1-2; D is possibly TRBD1 (5 bases). V gave up 6 bases and J gave up 4 bases, with 21 bases separating them. This CDR3 comprises 16 residues. Germline V gene data show CDR1 as MNHNS and CDR2 as SASEGT. This CDR3 is CASRKGAARDRYGYTF. The CDR3 nucleotides are TGTGCCAGCAGAAAAGGGGCAGCACGCGACCGCTATGGCTACACCTTC.

The V call is TRBV28, the J call TRBJ2-7; tentative D call: TRBD2 (7 bases). Deletions cut 9 bases from V and 7 bases from J, with 19 bases between. CDR1 and CDR2 (germline): MDHEN, SYDVKM. The CDR3 extends over 13 amino acids. The CDR3 nucleotides are TGTGCCAGTACTAGAGTGGGGGGGGCTGAGCAGTACTTC. Residues: CASTRVGGAEQYF.

This clonotype was recorded many times. The chain employs TRBV20-1 and TRBJ2-7; 8 bases are a match to TRBD1. CDR3 length: 15 amino acids. Germline CDR1 and CDR2: DFQATT and SNEGSKA (reference sequence). With V trimmed by 0 bases and J by 4 bases, 8 bases remained unmatched. CDR3 nucleotide sequence: TGCAGTGCTAGAGACCCAGGGGGCAGGAGGTACGAGCAGTACTTC. This translates into CSARDPGGRRYEQYF.

The chain has TRBV5-1 and TRBJ2-1; 8 nucleotides line up with TRBD2. With 0 bases clipped from V and 0 bases from J, the junction kept 5 bases outside the gene matches. Germline V gene sequence: CDR1 SGHRS, CDR2 YFSETQ. This CDR3 is 17 amino acids long. The CDR3 region has the DNA TGCGCCAGCAGCTTGGGCTGGCGGGGGGTCTCCTACAATGAGCAGTTCTTC. Translating gives CASSLGWRGVSYNEQFF. The full variable domain, rest sourced from reference TRBV5-1 and TRBJ2-1, is KAGVTQTPRYLIKTRGQQVTLSCSPISGHRSVSWYQQTPGQGLQFLFEYFSETQRNKGNFPGRFSGRQFSNSRSEMNVSTLELGDSALYLCASSLGWRGVSYNEQFFGPGTRLTVL.

The chain is built from TRBV29-1 and TRBJ2-5; weak D call: TRBD2 (5 bases). The CDR3 is 16 residues long. V dropped 2 bases and J dropped 4 bases, with 20 bases sitting between them. CDR1 and CDR2 from the germline V gene are SQVTM and ANQGSEA. CDR3 bases: TGCAGCGTTGAACGGGGATCTGGGCGTCTTGGAGAGACCCAGTACTTC. Amino acids: CSVERGSGRLGETQYF.

This clonotype was seen a handful of times. J is TRBJ2-5 and V is TRBV24-1, with 8 positions matching TRBD1. V was pared by 3 bases and J by 5 bases, with 10 bases of the junction left unmatched. CDR1 and CDR2 (germline): KGHDR, SFDVKD. The CDR3 consists of 16 residues. The CDR3 here is CATSDATGAVAETQYF. CDR3 nucleotide sequence: TGTGCCACCAGTGATGCGACAGGGGCGGTTGCGGAGACCCAGTACTTC.

The gene calls are TRBV11-2 and TRBJ1-4; TRBD1 matches 9 bases. Germline V gene sequence: CDR1 SGHAT, CDR2 FQNNGV. V trimming: 5 bases; J trimming: 5 bases; junction bases outside the gene matches: 3. CDR3 length: 14 residues. CDR3 bases: TGTGCCAGCAGCCGGACAGGGGCCAATGAAAAACTGTTTTTT. Translating it yields CASSRTGANEKLFF.

The gene calls are TRBV18 and TRBJ2-1; D possibly matches TRBD1 or TRBD2 (5 bases each). The CDR3 totals 13 residues. CDR1 and CDR2 from the germline V gene are KGHSH and LQKENI. V was trimmed by 2 bases and J by 7 bases, leaving 9 bases between them. This CDR3 is CASSPDWGNEQFF. The DNA for the CDR3 is TGTGCCAGCTCACCAGACTGGGGGAATGAGCAGTTCTTC.

Regarding this clonotype: A read error may account for a junction end that differs from germline. This chain connects TRBV4-1 to TRBJ1-2; 9 bases match TRBD1. Germline CDR1 reads MGHRA; CDR2 reads YSYEKL. This CDR3 spans 14 amino acids. The CDR3 DNA is TGCGACAGCAGCCCGACAGGGGGGGTTTTTGGCTACACCTTC. Translating it yields CDSSPTGGVFGYTF.

This clonotype occurred many times. This sequence joins TRBV12-3 or TRBV12-4 and TRBJ2-5; 9 bases line up with TRBD1. With V trimmed by 3 bases and J by 6 bases, 2 bases remained unmatched. This CDR3 spans 13 amino acids. CDR3 DNA sequence: TGTGCCAGCAGTTTTGGGACAGGGAAGACCCAGTACTTC. Amino acid sequence: CASSFGTGKTQYF.

This clonotype was found many times. The gene calls are TRBV9 and TRBJ2-1; 7 bases match TRBD2. Germline lookup yields CDR1 SGDLS and CDR2 YYNGEE. V trimming: 3 bases; J trimming: 0 bases; junction bases outside the gene matches: 3. This CDR3 comprises 15 residues. The CDR3 DNA follows: TGTGCCAGCAGCGGGGAGGGGAGCTCCTACAATGAGCAGTTCTTC. Protein sequence: CASSGEGSSYNEQFF.

CDR3 loop: CSAPTNSYEQYF. The DNA of the CDR3 is TGCAGTGCCCCGACAAACTCCTACGAGCAGTACTTC. The V and J genes are TRBV20-1 and TRBJ2-7; D not certain. This CDR3 has 12 amino acids. Trimming left V 6 bases short and J 0 bases short, with 9 bases between. In germline, CDR1 is DFQATT, CDR2 SNEGSKA (reference sequence).

This clonotype was counted only a few times. Since no conserved phenylalanine or tryptophan closes the CDR3, a read error is the likely cause. The chain combines TRBV5-1 with TRBJ1-6; D call uncertain. Germline V gives CDR1 SGHRS, CDR2 YFSETQ. V was cut by 4 bases and J by 5 bases, with 10 bases left in between. The CDR3 is made up of 14 amino acids. The CDR3 here is CASSRDGHNSPLHS. DNA of the CDR3: TGCGCCAGCAGCCGCGACGGGCATAATTCACCCCTCCACTCT.

This clonotype has more than one count but fewer than ten. The V gene is TRBV4-2, the J gene TRBJ2-5; D might be TRBD1 (6 bases). Germline V CDR1 and CDR2: LGHNA, YNFKEQ. With 3 bases removed from V and 2 bases from J, the gap between germline ends came to 13 bases. This CDR3 is 15 amino acids long. CDR3 protein: CASSHSTGSQETQYF. The CDR3 nucleotides are TGTGCCAGCAGCCACTCGACAGGTTCGCAAGAGACCCAGTACTTC.

The V call is TRBV6-1, the J call TRBJ1-1; D unclear. Trimming shortened V by 7 bases and J by 5 bases, and 11 bases separated the two germline ends. Germline CDR1 MNHNS, CDR2 SASEGT. The CDR3 is 12 residues long. CDR3 nucleotide sequence: TGTGCCAGCACCGGGTGGGGTACTGAAGCTTTCTTT. Amino acid sequence: CASTGWGTEAFF.

There are many counts of this clonotype. J is TRBJ2-5 and V is TRBV28, with D unresolved. The V end was cut by 8 bases, the J end by 0 bases, with 10 bases between. The CDR3 extends over 13 amino acids. Germline CDR1 and CDR2: MDHEN and SYDVKM. Here the CDR3 DNA reads TGTGCCAGCGCCCCAGAGTACCAAGAGACCCAGTACTTC. Its protein product is CASAPEYQETQYF.

The chain uses TRBV2 and TRBJ2-7; 7 bases match TRBD2. The CDR3 sequence is 13 residues long. Germline CDR1 reads SNHLY; CDR2 reads FYNNEI. The CDR3 loop reads CAGRGRDSYEQYF. The CDR3 DNA is TGTGCTGGGAGGGGACGCGACTCCTACGAGCAGTACTTC.

This clonotype was seen only a few times. The genes are TRBV7-8 and TRBJ2-1, with 10 nucleotides matching TRBD1. With V trimmed by 1 base and J by 8 bases, 14 bases remained unmatched. Per the germline V gene, CDR1 is SGHVS and CDR2 is FQNEAQ. The CDR3 has 18 amino acids. The DNA of the CDR3 is TGTGCCAGCAGCTTAGTCCGGGGGACAGGGGAAAGTGTAGATGAGCAGTTCTTC. Residues: CASSLVRGTGESVDEQFF.

This clonotype was observed a few times. The chain carries TRBV28 and TRBJ1-2; 8 bases match TRBD1. The V segment lost 7 bases and the J segment 5 bases; nucleotides outside the gene matches: 9. CDR1 MDHEN and CDR2 SYDVKM come from the germline V gene. The CDR3 runs 14 residues. In DNA form, the CDR3 reads TGTGCCAGCACCCAAGGACAGGGCAGTTATGGCTACACCTTC. Translation: CASTQGQGSYGYTF.